The 14 T cell receptor beta chains below were found in one sample sequenced in a study of CD8 T cells in ankylosing spondylitis. TCRdb reprocessed the 5' RACE reads via MiXCR and lists one record per CDR3 protein. The sample has about 190,000 distinct CDR3 sequences, 13% seen once. The sample consisted of blood, either unsorted or a sorted T cell fraction (not recorded which). The receptors come from a female donor with ankylosing spondylitis or in good health (not recorded which).

This clonotype was detected ten times or more. This chain uses TRBV7-9 with TRBJ1-1; D call uncertain. From germline, CDR1 is SEHNR and CDR2 FQNEAQ (reference sequence). CDR3 length: 13 residues. Trimming removed 6 bases at V and 5 bases at J, with 13 bases between. CDR3 loop: CASRYTRTTEAFF. In DNA, the CDR3 is TGTGCCAGCAGATATACACGAACGACTGAAGCTTTCTTT.

V and J are TRBV10-3 and TRBJ1-6; D gene unclear. The CDR3 runs to 14 residues. Trimming stripped 5 bases from V and 9 bases from J, with 14 bases between. Germline CDR1 reads ENHRY; CDR2 reads SYGVKD. DNA of the CDR3: TGTGCCATCAGTCGACCCCCAATAGGTTCACCCCTCCACTTT. It translates to CAISRPPIGSPLHF.

This clonotype was seen many times. V and J are TRBV20-1 and TRBJ2-5; TRBD2 agrees at 8 bases. Looked up from germline, CDR1 is DFQATT and CDR2 is SNEGSKA (reference sequence). Trimming cost V 6 bases and J 2 bases; bases outside gene matches: 2. The CDR3 loop spans 12 amino acids. The chain's CDR3 is CSALAGQETQYF. For the CDR3, the DNA is TGCAGTGCCTTAGCGGGACAAGAGACCCAGTACTTC.

This clonotype was detected many times. The V and J genes are TRBV7-9 and TRBJ1-1, with a weak D call TRBD1 (6 bases). The CDR3 spans 15 residues. The V gene lost 5 bases and the J gene lost 2 bases, with 15 bases spanning the gap. In germline, CDR1 is SEHNR, CDR2 FQNEAQ (reference sequence). CDR3 bases: TGTGCCAGCAGCCGCCAGACAGGCCGAAACACTGAAGCTTTCTTT. Protein product: CASSRQTGRNTEAFF.

This clonotype was counted many times. The rearrangement links TRBV12-3 or TRBV12-4 to TRBJ2-1; 11 bases align to TRBD2. Trimming took 6 bases from V and 9 from J; bases not matched to a gene: 13. CDR3 size: 16 residues. The CDR3 coding sequence is TGTGCCAGCAGACCGCCGGGACTAGCGGTGAGGGTTGAGCAGTTCTTC. Translation: CASRPPGLAVRVEQFF.

The sample holds many counts of this clonotype. V usage is TRBV28 and J usage is TRBJ2-2; no firm D call. The germline gives CDR1 MDHEN, CDR2 SYDVKM. The CDR3 length is 11 residues. V was cut by 7 bases and J by 6 bases, with 6 bases left in between. CDR3 bases: TGTGCCAGCAACCAGGCCGGGGAGCTGTTTTTT. This encodes CASNQAGELFF.

In this sample, this clonotype turned up many times. The chain joins TRBV2 to TRBJ2-1; possibly TRBD1 or TRBD2 for D (5 bases each). Per germline, CDR1 SNHLY and CDR2 FYNNEI. CDR3 length: 15 amino acids. Trimming removed 7 bases at V and 4 bases at J, with 17 bases between. Here the CDR3 reads CASKWGTEAYNEQFF. CDR3 in DNA: TGTGCCAGCAAGTGGGGGACCGAAGCTTACAATGAGCAGTTCTTC.

The V and J genes are TRBV12-5 and TRBJ1-5; the match to TRBD1 covers 8 bases. The CDR3 covers 19 residues. V gave up 0 bases and J gave up 6 bases; unmatched junction bases: 16. CDR1 is LGHNT, CDR2 FRNRAP, per germline. In DNA form, the CDR3 reads TGTGCTAGTGGTTTGGTACAAGGGACAGGCTCATTAGCGGGTCAGCCCCAGCATTTT. Its translation is CASGLVQGTGSLAGQPQHF.

A few counts support this clonotype. This chain uses TRBV19 with TRBJ2-1; D gene unclear. Trimming took 1 base from V and 1 from J, leaving 8 bases between them. The CDR3 is 15 amino acids. Germline V gene sequence: CDR1 LNHDA, CDR2 SQIVND (reference sequence). The CDR3 reads CASSIVIQSYNEQFF. Here the CDR3 DNA reads TGTGCCAGTAGTATAGTTATACAGTCCTACAATGAGCAGTTCTTC.

This clonotype was detected ten times or more. The chain is built from TRBV20-1 and TRBJ1-4; D not certain. V lost 5 bases and J lost 0, with 10 bases in between. There are 14 residues in the CDR3. Germline CDR1 is DFQATT and CDR2 is SNEGSKA (reference sequence). The chain's CDR3 is CSAGGRATNEKLFF. The CDR3 nucleotides read TGCAGTGCTGGCGGCCGAGCAACTAATGAAAAACTGTTTTTT.

This clonotype was counted ten times or more. The J gene is TRBJ1-4, the V gene TRBV4-1, with D perhaps matching TRBD1 (6 bases). V shed 4 bases and J shed 5 bases, with 11 bases lying between them. CDR3 size: 14 residues. Per the germline V gene, CDR1 is MGHRA and CDR2 is YSYEKL. Written as DNA, the CDR3 is TGCGCCAGCAGCCCGGGACAAGAGAATGAAAAACTGTTTTTT. It translates to CASSPGQENEKLFF.

This clonotype was seen repeatedly, ten times or more. This chain joins TRBV5-1 and TRBJ2-1; 9 positions agree with TRBD2. Germline values: CDR1 SGHRS, CDR2 YFSETQ. The junction had 9 bases not matched to a gene; V was cut back by 0 bases and J by 8 bases. The CDR3 has 16 residues. This chain's CDR3 is CASSLAASGIGHEQFF. Here the CDR3 DNA reads TGCGCCAGCAGCTTGGCGGCTAGCGGGATAGGACATGAGCAGTTCTTC.

This clonotype was detected ten times or more. The chain joins TRBV4-3 to TRBJ1-2; TRBD1 aligns across 10 bases. The CDR3 has 14 amino acids. V shed 1 base, J shed 8 bases, and the junction held 4 bases outside the gene matches. The V gene's germline CDR1 is LGHNA and CDR2 YSLEER. CDR3: CASSQGTGGGGYTF. DNA for the CDR3: TGCGCCAGCAGCCAAGGGACAGGGGGAGGAGGCTACACCTTC.

This clonotype was counted at least ten times. V and J are TRBV5-1 and TRBJ2-7; D gene uncertain. The CDR3 sequence is 13 residues long. Germline CDR1 is SGHRS and CDR2 is YFSETQ. V shed 1 base and J shed 7 bases, with 12 bases lying between them. CDR3 residues: CASSLTELREQYF. CDR3 DNA: TGCGCCAGCAGCTTGACAGAGCTTAGGGAGCAGTACTTC.